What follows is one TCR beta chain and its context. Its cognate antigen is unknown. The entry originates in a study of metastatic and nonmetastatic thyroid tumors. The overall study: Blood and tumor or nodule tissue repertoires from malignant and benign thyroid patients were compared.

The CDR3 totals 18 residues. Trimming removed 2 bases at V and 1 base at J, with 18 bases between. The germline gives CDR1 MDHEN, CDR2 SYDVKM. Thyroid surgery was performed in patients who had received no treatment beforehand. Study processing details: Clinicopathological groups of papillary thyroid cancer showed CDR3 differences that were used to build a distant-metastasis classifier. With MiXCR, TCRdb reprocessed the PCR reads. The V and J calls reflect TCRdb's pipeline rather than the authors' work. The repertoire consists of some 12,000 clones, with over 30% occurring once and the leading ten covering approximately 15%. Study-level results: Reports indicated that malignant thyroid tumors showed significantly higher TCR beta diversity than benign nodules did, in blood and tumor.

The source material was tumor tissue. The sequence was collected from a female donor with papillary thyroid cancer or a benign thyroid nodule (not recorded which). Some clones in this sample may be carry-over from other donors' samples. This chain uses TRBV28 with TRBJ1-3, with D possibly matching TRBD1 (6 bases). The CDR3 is CASSLEFIAGASGNTIYF. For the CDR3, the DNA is TGTGCCAGCAGTTTAGAATTTATTGCAGGGGCGTCTGGAAACACCATATATTTT.